Here is one T cell receptor beta chain with its context. The entry originates in a study of blood T cell repertoires in COVID-19. About the research overall: T cells, B-cell-depleted T cells, or PBMCs supplied cDNA or gDNA.

Profiled with immunoSEQ multiplex PCR; TCRdb holds only in-frame clones, not every one. The top ten hold around 4.5% of the sample, which has about 310,000 clones, around 87% seen once. There are 14 residues in the CDR3. CDR1 is MNHEY, CDR2 SMNVEV, per germline (reference sequence). V was trimmed by 5 bases and J by 8 bases, leaving 15 bases between them. The sequencing input was PBMCs or T cells enriched from blood (not recorded which). The rearrangement uses TRBV27 and TRBJ1-4; D is unresolved. This TCR was recovered from a woman aged 18-29 years with acute COVID-19. This CDR3 is CASSTRTGKEKLFF. The CDR3 DNA reads as TGTGCCAGCAGTACCCGGACGGGGAAGGAAAAACTGTTTTTT.